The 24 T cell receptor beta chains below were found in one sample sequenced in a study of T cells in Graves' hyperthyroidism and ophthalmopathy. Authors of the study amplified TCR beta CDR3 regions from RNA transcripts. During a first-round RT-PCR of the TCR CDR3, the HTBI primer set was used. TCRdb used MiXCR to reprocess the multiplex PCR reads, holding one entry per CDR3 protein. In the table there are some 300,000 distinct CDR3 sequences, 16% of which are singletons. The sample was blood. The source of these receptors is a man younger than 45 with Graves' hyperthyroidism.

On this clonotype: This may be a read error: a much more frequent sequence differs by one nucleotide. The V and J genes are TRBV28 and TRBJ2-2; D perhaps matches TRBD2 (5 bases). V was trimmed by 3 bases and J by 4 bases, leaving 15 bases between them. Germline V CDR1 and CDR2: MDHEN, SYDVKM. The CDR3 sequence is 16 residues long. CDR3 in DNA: TGTGCCAGCAGTTTTATTGTTTTGGGGAGCACCGGGGAGCTGTTTTTT. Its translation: CASSFIVLGSTGELFF.

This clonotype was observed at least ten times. Here the CDR3 DNA reads TGTGCCAGCAGTGAATTCAGGGACACTGAAGCTTTCTTT. Amino acids: CASSEFRDTEAFF. V is TRBV6-1 and J is TRBJ1-1, with TRBD1 as a possible D gene (5 bases). The V and J ends lost 2 bases and 3 bases respectively, with 7 bases between them. CDR1 MNHNS and CDR2 SASEGT come from the germline V gene. The CDR3 sequence is 13 residues long.

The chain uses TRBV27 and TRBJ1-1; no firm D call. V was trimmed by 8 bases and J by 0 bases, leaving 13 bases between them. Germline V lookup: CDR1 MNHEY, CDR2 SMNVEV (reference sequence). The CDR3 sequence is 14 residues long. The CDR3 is CASSMGDLNTEAFF. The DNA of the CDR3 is TGTGCCAGCTCCATGGGCGATCTGAACACTGAAGCTTTCTTT.

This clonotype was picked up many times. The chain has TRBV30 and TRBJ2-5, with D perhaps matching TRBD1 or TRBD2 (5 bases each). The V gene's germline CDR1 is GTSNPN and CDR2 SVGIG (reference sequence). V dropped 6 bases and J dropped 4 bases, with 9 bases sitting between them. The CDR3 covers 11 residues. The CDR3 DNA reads TGTGCCTGTACCGGGACAGAGACCCAGTACTTC. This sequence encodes CACTGTETQYF. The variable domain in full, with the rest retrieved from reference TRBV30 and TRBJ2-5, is SQTIHQWPATLVQPVGSPLSLECTVEGTSNPNLYWYRQAAGRGLQLLFYSVGIGQISSEVPQNLSASRPQDRQFILSSKKLLLSDSGFYLCACTGTETQYFGPGTRLLVL.

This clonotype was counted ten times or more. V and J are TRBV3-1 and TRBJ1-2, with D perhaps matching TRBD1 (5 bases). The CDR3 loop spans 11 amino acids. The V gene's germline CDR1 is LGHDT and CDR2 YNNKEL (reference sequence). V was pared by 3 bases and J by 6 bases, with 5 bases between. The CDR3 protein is CASSHRDGYTF. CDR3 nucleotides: TGTGCCAGCAGCCACAGGGATGGCTACACCTTC.

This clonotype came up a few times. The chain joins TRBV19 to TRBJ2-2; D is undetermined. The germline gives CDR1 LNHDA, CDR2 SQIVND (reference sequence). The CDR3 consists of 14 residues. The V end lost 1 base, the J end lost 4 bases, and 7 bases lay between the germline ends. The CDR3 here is CASSIGLGTGELFF. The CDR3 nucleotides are TGTGCCAGTAGTATAGGCCTCGGCACCGGGGAGCTGTTTTTT.

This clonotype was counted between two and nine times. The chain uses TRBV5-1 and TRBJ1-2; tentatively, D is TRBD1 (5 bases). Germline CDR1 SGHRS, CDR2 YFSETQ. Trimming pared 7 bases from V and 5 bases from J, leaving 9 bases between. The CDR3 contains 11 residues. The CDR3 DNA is TGCGCCAGCCGGGGACCTTATGGCTACACCTTC. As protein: CASRGPYGYTF.

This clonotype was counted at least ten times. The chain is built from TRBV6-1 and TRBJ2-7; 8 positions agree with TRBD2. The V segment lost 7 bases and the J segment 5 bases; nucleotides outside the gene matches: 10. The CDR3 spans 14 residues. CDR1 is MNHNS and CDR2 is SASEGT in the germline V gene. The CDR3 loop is CASTTGTRGNEQYF. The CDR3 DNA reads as TGTGCCAGCACTACCGGGACTAGAGGGAACGAGCAGTACTTC.

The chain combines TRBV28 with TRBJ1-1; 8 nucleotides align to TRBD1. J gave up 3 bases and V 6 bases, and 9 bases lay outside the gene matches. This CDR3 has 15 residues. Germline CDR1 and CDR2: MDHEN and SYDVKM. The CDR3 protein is CASSWTGFEDTEAFF. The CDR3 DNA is TGTGCCAGCAGCTGGACAGGGTTTGAGGACACTGAAGCTTTCTTT.

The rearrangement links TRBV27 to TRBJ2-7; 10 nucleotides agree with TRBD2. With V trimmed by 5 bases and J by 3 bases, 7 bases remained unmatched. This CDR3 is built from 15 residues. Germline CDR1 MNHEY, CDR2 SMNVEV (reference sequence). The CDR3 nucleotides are TGTGCCAGCAGTCCCTACCCTAGCGGGAGCTACGAGCAGTACTTC. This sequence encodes CASSPYPSGSYEQYF.

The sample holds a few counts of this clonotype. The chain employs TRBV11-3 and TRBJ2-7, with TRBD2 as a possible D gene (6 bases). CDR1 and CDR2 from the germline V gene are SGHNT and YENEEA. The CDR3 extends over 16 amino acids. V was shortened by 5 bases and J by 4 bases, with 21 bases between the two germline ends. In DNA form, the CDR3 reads TGTGCCAGCAGCCCAATGATCGGCAGGGCGGGGTACGAGCAGTACTTC. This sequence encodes CASSPMIGRAGYEQYF.

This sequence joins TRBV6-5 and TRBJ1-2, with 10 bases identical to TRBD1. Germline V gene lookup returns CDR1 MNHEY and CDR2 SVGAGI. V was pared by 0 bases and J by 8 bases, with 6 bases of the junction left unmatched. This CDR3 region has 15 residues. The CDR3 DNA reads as TGTGCCAGCAGTTACTCAGGACAGGGGGTAGAGGGCTACACCTTC. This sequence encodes CASSYSGQGVEGYTF.

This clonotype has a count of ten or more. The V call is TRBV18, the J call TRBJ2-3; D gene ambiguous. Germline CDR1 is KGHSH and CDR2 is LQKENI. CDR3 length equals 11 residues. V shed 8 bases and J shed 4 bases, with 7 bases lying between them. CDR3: CASAAPDTQYF. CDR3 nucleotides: TGTGCCAGCGCCGCACCAGATACGCAGTATTTT.

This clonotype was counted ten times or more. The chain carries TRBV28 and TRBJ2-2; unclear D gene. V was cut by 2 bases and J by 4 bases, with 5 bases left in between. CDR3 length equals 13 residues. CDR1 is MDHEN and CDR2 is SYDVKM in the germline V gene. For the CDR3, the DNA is TGTGCCAGCAGTTTAACAAGCACCGGGGAGCTGTTTTTT. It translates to CASSLTSTGELFF.

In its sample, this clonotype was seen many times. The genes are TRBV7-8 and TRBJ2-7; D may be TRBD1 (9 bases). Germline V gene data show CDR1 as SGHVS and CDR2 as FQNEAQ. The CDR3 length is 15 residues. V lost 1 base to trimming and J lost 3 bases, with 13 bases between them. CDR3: CASSLVAGQGYEQYF. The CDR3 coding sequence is TGTGCCAGCAGCTTAGTAGCGGGACAGGGCTACGAGCAGTACTTC.

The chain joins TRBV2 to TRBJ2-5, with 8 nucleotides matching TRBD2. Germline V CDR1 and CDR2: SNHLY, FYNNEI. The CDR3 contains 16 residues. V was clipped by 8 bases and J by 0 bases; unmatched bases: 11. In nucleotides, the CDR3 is TGTGCCAGCGGGGATAGACTAGCGACAAACCAAGAGACCCAGTACTTC. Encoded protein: CASGDRLATNQETQYF.

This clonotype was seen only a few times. The CDR3 spells CASSYSGQNYGYTF. The CDR3 nucleotides read TGTGCCAGCAGTTACAGCGGACAGAACTATGGCTACACCTTC. The chain is built from TRBV6-1 and TRBJ1-2, with D possibly being TRBD1 (6 bases). The CDR3 extends over 14 amino acids. Trimming shortened V by 5 bases and J by 2 bases, and 12 bases separated the two germline ends. Looked up from germline, CDR1 is MNHNS and CDR2 is SASEGT.

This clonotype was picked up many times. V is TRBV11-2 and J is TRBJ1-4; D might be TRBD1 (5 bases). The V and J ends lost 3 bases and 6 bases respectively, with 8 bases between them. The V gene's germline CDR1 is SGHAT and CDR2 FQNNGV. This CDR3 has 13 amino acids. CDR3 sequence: CASSFETDEKLFF. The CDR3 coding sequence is TGTGCCAGCAGCTTTGAGACAGATGAAAAACTGTTTTTT.

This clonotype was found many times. CDR3 sequence: CASSSDRSSYEQYF. The DNA of the CDR3 is TGCGCCAGCAGCTCGGACAGAAGCTCCTACGAGCAGTACTTC. The rearrangement uses TRBV5-1 and TRBJ2-7, with D tentatively TRBD1 (6 bases). The CDR3 totals 14 residues. The V end lost 3 bases, the J end lost 0 bases, and 10 bases lay between the germline ends. The V gene's germline CDR1 is SGHRS and CDR2 YFSETQ.

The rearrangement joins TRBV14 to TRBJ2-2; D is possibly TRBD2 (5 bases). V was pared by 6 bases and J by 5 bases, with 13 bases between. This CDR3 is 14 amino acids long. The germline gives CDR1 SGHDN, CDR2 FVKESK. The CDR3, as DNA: TGTGCCAGCAGTCCCCTTGGAGGAACCGGGGAGCTGTTTTTT. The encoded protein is CASSPLGGTGELFF.

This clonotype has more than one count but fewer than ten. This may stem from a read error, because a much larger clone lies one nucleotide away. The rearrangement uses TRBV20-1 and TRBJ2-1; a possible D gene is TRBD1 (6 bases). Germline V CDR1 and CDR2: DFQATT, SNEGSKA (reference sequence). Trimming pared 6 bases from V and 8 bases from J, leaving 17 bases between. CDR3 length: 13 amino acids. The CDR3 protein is CSARDKGWDEQFF. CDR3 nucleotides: TGCAGTGCCAGGGACAAGGGCTGGGATGAGCAGTTCTTC.

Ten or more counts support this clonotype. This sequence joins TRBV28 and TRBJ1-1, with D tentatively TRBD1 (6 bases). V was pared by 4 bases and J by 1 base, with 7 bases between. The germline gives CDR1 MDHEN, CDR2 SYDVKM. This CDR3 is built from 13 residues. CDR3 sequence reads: CASSWGQNTEAFF. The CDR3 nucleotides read TGTGCCAGCAGTTGGGGGCAGAACACTGAAGCTTTCTTT. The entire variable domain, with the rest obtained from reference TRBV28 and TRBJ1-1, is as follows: DVKVTQSSRYLVKRTGEKVFLECVQDMDHENMFWYRQDPGLGLRLIYFSYDVKMKEKGDIPEGYSVSREKKERFSLILESASTNQTSMYLCASSWGQNTEAFFGQGTRLTVV.

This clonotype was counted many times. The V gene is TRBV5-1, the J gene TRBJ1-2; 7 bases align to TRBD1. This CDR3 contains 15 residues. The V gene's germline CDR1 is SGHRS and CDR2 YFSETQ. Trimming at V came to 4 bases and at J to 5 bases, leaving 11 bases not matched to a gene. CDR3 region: CASSATGTAVYGYTF. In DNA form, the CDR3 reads TGCGCCAGCAGCGCAACCGGGACAGCAGTTTATGGCTACACCTTC.

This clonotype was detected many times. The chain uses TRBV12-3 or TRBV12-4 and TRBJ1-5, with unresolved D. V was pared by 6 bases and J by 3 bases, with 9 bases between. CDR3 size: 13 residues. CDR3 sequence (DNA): TGTGCCAGCAGCCAAGGGTCCAATCAGCCCCAGCATTTT. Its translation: CASSQGSNQPQHF.